This TCR beta chain appears in the sequencing data of a study of response to subunit inactivated influenza vaccine. This CDR3 spans 15 amino acids. Germline CDR1 and CDR2: KGHDR and SFDVKD. The V end was cut by 4 bases, the J end by 2 bases, with 12 bases between. Each CDR3 protein is one row after TCRdb ran MiXCR on the RT-PCR reads. The sample has just under 550,000 distinct CDR3 sequences, approximately 20% seen once. A further study also used this sample, focusing on T cells expressing NK-cell markers. Per that paper: TCR beta cDNA was made by 5'RACE template switching with UMIs. Among the eight sequenced donors, seven tested HCMV-seropositive and one tested seronegative.

The chain combines TRBV24-1 with TRBJ2-3; TRBD1 might be the D (6 bases). Sequences were derived from CD4+ T cells sorted from PBMCs, sampled approximately 12 days after vaccination. This clonotype was sampled from a man in his fifties who received an inactivated influenza vaccine. The CDR3 DNA is TGTGCCACCAGTGACCTAAGGGGGAACACAGATACGCAGTATTTT. Its protein is CATSDLRGNTDTQYF.